This T cell receptor (beta chain) came from a study of T cells in Graves' hyperthyroidism and ophthalmopathy. V was pared by 0 bases and J by 3 bases, with 5 bases between. Germline V CDR1 and CDR2: DFQATT, SNEGSKA (reference sequence). The CDR3 length is 13 residues. This clonotype was found a few times. No antigen is known for it. Fresh peripheral blood, 9.5 to 10 ml of it, supplied the PBMCs. The study's findings and limits: The model anticipated ophthalmopathy a median about six months pre-onset.

TCR beta CDR3 regions were amplified from RNA. The HTBI primer set was used in a first-round RT-PCR of the TCR CDR3. TCRdb analysed the multiplex PCR reads with MiXCR anew, one entry per CDR3 protein. The sample contains 300,000 to 450,000 distinct CDR3 sequences, about a sixth of which appear only once. The TCR sequence derives from a woman in her twenties or thirties with Graves' hyperthyroidism that later progressed to Graves' ophthalmopathy. The gene calls are TRBV20-1 and TRBJ1-4; D uncertain. The sample taken for sequencing was blood. CDR3 sequence (DNA): TGCAGTGCTAGAGATCTCTCTAATGAAAAACTGTTTTTT. As protein: CSARDLSNEKLFF.